This T cell receptor (beta chain) was recovered during a study of molecular identifiers for immune sequencing clone quantification. For bulk TCR libraries, previously described methods and listed TCR primers were used. TCRdb re-called the PCR reads through MiXCR, storing one row per CDR3 protein. The repertoire holds some 320,000 distinct CDR3 sequences, over 20% seen once, with 0.75% to 0.85% in the top ten. CDR1 is SGHDT, CDR2 YYEEEE, per germline. J lost 2 bases, V lost 4 bases, and 10 bases had no gene match. The CDR3 sequence is 17 residues long. This clonotype was recorded at least ten times. Naive CD8 T cells underwent sorting with the CD8+CD4-CCR7+CD45RA+ definition.

The TCR sequence derives from a human donor in good health. Some libraries in this study had Jurkat cell RNA spiked in. Material: naive CD8+ T cells from blood, with Jurkat cell RNA spiked in. The subset was: FACS-sorted CD8+CD4-CCR7+CD45RA+ naive T cells. The rearrangement uses TRBV5-6 and TRBJ2-3, with 10 bases that match TRBD2. The DNA for the CDR3 is TGTGCCAGCAGCATACGACTAGCGGGCCCCTTCACAGATACGCAGTATTTT. Encoded protein: CASSIRLAGPFTDTQYF.